The source of this T cell receptor (beta chain) is a study of resident and recirculating memory T cells in vitiligo. Overall study context: Genomic DNA was extracted from whole homogenized samples, with no cell sorting.

Findings of the study overall: Different lesions suggested infiltration by different T cell clones.

From germline, CDR1 is SEHNR and CDR2 FQNEAQ (reference sequence). Trimming removed 5 bases from V and 2 bases from J; junction bases left unmatched: 4. CDR3 length: 14 amino acids. The table came from immunoSEQ multiplex PCR; TCRdb's copy has only in-frame clones and leaves some out. The table includes tens of thousands of clones, just over 90% detected once. Concerning this clone itself: The antigen is undetermined.

Material: blood. The V call is TRBV7-9, the J call TRBJ2-3; 7 nucleotides align to TRBD1. The receptor's source is a male donor with vitiligo. The DNA of the CDR3 is TGTGCCAGCAGCGACAGGGCTAACACAGATACGCAGTATTTT. Its protein is CASSDRANTDTQYF.